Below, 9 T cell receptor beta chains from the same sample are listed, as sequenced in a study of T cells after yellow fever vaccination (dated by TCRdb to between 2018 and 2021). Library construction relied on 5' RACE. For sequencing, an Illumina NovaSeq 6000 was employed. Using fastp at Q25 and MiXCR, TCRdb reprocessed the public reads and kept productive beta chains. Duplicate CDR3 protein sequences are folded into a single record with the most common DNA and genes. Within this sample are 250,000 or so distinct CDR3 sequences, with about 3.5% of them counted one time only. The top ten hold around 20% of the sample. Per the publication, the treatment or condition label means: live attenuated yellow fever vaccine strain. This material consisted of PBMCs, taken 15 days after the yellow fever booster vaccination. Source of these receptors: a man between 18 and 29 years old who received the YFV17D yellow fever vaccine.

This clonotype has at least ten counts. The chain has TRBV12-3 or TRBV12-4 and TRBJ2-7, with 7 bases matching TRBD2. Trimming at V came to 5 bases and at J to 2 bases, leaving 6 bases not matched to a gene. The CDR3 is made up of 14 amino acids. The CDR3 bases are TGTGCCAGCAGTCCACGCGGGGGAACCTACGAGCAGTACGTC. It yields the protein CASSPRGGTYEQYV.

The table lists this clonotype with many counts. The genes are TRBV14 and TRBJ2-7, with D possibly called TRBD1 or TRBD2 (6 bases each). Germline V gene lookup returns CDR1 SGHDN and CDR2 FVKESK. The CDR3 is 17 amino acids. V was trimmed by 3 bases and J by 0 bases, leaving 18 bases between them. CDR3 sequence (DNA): TGTGCCAGCAGCCACCGGAGGGAGGACAGCGGCTCCTACGAGCAGTACGTC. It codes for CASSHRREDSGSYEQYV.

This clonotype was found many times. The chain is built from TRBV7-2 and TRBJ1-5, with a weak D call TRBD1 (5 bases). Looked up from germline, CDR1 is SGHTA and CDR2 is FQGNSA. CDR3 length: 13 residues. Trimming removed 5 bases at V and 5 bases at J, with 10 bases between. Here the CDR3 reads CASSPDSDQPQHF. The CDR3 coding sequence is TGTGCCAGCAGCCCCGACAGCGATCAGCCCCAGCATTTT. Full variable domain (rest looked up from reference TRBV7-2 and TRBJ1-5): GAGVSQSPSNKVTEKGKDVELRCDPISGHTALYWYRQSLGQGLEFLIYFQGNSAPDKSGLPSDRFSAERTGGSVSTLTIQRTQQEDSAVYLCASSPDSDQPQHFGDGTRLSIL.

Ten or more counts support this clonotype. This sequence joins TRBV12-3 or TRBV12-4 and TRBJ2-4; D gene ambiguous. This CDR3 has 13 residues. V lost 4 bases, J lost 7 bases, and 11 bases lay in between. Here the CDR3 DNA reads TGTGCCAGCAGTTCCTTATTTTTGAACATTCAGTACTTC. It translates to CASSSLFLNIQYF.

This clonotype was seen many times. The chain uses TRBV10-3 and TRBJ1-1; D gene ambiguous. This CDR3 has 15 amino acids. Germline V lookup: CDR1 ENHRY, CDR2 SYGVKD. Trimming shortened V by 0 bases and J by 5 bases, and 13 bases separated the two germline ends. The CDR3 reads CAISESTLFRTEAFF. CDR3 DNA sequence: TGTGCCATCAGTGAGTCGACCCTGTTCAGGACTGAAGCTTTCTTT.

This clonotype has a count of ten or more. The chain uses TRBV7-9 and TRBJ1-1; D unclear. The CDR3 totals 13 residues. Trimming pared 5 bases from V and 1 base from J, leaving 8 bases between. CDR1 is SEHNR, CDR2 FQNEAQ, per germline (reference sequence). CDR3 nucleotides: TGTGCCAGCAGCCCACCCGCGAACACTGAAGCTTTCTTT. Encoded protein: CASSPPANTEAFF.

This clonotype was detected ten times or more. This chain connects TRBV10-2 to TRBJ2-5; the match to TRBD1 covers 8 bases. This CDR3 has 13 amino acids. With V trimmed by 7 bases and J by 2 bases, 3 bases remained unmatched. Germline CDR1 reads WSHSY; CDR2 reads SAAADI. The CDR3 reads CASNRDRQETQYF. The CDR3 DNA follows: TGCGCCAGCAATAGGGACAGGCAAGAGACCCAGTACTTC.

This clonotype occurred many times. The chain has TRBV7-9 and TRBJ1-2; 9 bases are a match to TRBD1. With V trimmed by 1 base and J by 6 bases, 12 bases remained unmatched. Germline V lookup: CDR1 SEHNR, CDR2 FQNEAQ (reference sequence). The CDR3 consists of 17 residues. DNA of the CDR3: TGTGCCAGCAGCTTAGGGGACAGGGTGGTGGGCGTCGATGGCTACACCTTC. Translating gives CASSLGDRVVGVDGYTF.

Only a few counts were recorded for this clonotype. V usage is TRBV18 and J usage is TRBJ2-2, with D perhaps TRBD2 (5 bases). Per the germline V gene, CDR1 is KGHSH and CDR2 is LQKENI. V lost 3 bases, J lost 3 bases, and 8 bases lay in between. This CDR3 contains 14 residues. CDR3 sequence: CASSPDGDTGELFF. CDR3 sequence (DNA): TGTGCCAGCTCACCGGACGGGGACACCGGGGAGCTGTTTTTT.